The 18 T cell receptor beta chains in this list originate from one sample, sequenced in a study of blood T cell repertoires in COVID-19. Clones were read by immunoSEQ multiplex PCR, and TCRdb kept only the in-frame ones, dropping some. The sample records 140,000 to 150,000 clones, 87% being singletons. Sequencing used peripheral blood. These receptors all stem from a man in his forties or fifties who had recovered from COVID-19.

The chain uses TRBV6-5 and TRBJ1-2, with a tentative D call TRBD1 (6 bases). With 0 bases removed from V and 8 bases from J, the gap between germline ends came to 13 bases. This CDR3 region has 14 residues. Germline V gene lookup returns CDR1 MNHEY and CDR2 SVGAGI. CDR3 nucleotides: TGTGCCAGCAGTTACTCTGCAGGGGCAAGGGGCTACACCTTC. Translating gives CASSYSAGARGYTF.

The CDR3 protein is CASRRTSGPHEQYF. The CDR3 DNA reads as TGTGCCAGCAGGAGGACTAGCGGCCCCCACGAGCAGTACTTC. This rearrangement joins TRBV7-2 to TRBJ2-7, with 10 bases fitting TRBD2. CDR1 and CDR2 from the germline V gene are SGHTA and FQGNSA. CDR3 size: 14 residues. With V trimmed by 6 bases and J by 5 bases, 7 bases remained unmatched.

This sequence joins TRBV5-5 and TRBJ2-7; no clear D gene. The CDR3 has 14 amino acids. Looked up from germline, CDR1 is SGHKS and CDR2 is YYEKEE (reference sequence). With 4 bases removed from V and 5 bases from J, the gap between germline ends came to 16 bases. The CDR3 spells CASSPQISRDEQYF. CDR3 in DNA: TGTGCCAGCAGCCCACAAATTTCCCGGGACGAGCAGTACTTC.

CDR3 sequence: CASSPREVLEWEQYF. CDR3 DNA sequence: TGTGCCAGCAGCCCCCGGGAGGTACTAGAATGGGAGCAGTACTTC. This chain connects TRBV7-2 to TRBJ2-7; 7 nucleotides agree with TRBD2. The CDR3 sequence is 15 residues long. V trimming: 5 bases; J trimming: 7 bases; junction bases outside the gene matches: 14. Germline CDR1 reads SGHTA; CDR2 reads FQGNSA. Full variable domain (missing parts from reference TRBV7-2 and TRBJ2-7): GAGVSQSPSNKVTEKGKDVELRCDPISGHTALYWYRQSLGQGLEFLIYFQGNSAPDKSGLPSDRFSAERTGGSVSTLTIQRTQQEDSAVYLCASSPREVLEWEQYFGPGTRLTVT.

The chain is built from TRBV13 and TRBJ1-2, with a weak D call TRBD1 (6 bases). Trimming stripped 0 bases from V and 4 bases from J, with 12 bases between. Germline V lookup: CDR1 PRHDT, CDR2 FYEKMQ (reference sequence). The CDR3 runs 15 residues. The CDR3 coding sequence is TGTGCCAGCAGCTTAGGGGGGGCGCCGAGCTATGGCTACACCTTC. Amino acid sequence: CASSLGGAPSYGYTF.

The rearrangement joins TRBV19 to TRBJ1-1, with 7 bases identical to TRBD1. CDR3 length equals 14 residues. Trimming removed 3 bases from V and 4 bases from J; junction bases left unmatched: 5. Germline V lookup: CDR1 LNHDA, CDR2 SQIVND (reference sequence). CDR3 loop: CASSMRTGGTEAFF. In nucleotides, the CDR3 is TGTGCCAGTAGTATGCGGACAGGAGGCACTGAAGCTTTCTTT.

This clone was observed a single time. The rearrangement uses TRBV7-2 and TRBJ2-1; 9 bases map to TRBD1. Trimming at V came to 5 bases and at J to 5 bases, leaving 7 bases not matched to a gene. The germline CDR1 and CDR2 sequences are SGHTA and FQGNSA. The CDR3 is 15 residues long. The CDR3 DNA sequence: TGTGCCAGCAGCCTGGGACAGGGCCACCACAATGAGCAGTTCTTC. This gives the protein CASSLGQGHHNEQFF.

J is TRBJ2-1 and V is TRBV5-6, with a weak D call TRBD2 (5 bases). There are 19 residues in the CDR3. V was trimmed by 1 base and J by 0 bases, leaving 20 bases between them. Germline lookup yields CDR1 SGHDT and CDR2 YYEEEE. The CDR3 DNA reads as TGTGCCAGCAGCTTGATAGGATCCAGGACTTACTTCTCCTACAATGAGCAGTTCTTC. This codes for CASSLIGSRTYFSYNEQFF.

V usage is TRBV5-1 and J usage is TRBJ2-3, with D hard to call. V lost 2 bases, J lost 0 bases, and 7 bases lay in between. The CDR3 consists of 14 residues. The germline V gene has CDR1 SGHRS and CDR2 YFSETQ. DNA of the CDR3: TGCGCCAGCAGCTTAGACACTAGCACAGATACGCAGTATTTT. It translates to CASSLDTSTDTQYF.

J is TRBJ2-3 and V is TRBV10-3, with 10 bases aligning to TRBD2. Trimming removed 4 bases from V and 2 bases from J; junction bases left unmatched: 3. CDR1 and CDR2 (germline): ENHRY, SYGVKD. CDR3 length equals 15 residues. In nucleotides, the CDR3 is TGTGCCATCAGTGGGACTAGCGGACTCACAGATACGCAGTATTTT. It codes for CAISGTSGLTDTQYF.

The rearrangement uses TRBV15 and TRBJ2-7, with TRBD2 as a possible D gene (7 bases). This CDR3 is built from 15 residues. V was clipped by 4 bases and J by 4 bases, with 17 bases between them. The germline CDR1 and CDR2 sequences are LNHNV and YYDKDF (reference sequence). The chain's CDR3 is CATSIFGGAAYEQYF. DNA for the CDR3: TGTGCCACCAGCATCTTTGGGGGGGCAGCTTACGAGCAGTACTTC.

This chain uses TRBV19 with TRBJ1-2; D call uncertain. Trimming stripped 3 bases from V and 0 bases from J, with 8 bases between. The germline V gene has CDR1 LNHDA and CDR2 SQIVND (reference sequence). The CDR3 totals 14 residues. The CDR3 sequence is CASSISVANYGYTF. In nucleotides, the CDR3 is TGTGCCAGTAGTATTTCCGTAGCTAACTATGGCTACACCTTC.

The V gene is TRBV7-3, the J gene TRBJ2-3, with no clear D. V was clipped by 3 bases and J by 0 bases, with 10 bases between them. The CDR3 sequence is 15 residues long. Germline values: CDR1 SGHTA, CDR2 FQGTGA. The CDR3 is CASSLEASSTDTQYF. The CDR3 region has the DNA TGTGCCAGCAGCTTGGAAGCGTCGAGCACAGATACGCAGTATTTT.

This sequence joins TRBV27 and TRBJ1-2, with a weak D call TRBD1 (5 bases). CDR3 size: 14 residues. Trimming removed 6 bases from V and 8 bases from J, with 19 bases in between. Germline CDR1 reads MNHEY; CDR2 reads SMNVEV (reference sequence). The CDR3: CASSSAVFRGGYTF. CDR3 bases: TGTGCCAGCAGCTCGGCGGTATTCCGGGGGGGCTACACCTTC.

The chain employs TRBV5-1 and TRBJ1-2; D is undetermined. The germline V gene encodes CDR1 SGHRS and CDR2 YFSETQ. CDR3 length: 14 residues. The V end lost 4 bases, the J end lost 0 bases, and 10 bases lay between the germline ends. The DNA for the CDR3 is TGCGCCAGCAGCCCAGTCAGTGCTAACTATGGCTACACCTTC. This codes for CASSPVSANYGYTF.

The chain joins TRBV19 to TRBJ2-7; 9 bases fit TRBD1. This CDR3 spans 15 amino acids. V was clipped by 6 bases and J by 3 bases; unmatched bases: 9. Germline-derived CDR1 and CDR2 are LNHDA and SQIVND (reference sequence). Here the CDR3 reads CASSPGTGNFYEQYF. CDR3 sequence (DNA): TGTGCCAGTAGCCCCGGGACAGGGAACTTCTACGAGCAGTACTTC.

The CDR3 bases are TGTGCCAGCAGCTTATGGACTAGCGGGCATACCTACAATGAGCAGTTCTTC. It specifies CASSLWTSGHTYNEQFF. The chain combines TRBV14 with TRBJ2-1, with 11 bases fitting TRBD2. Trimming took 5 bases from V and 2 from J; bases not matched to a gene: 8. Germline V gives CDR1 SGHDN, CDR2 FVKESK. CDR3 length: 17 amino acids.

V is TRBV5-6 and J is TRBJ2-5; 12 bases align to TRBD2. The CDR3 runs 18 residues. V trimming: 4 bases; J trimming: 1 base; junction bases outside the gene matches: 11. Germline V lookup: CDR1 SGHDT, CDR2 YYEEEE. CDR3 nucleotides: TGTGCCAGCAGCGATCAATGGACTAGCGGGGAGCCCCAAGAGACCCAGTACTTC. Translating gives CASSDQWTSGEPQETQYF.